These T cell receptor beta chains were read from a single sample in a study of T cell repertoires in cytomegalovirus infection. TCRdb re-derived calls from the reads in MiXCR, one entry per CDR3 protein. The sample includes roughly 250,000 distinct CDR3 sequences, roughly 22% of them seen just once. Sequencing was performed on CD8+ T cells from PBMCs. The receptors stem from a human donor in good health (CMV status not recorded). Some clones in this sample may be carry-over from other donors' samples. Both conserved end residues are trimmed from each CDR3. D genes are given only for firm matches.

TRBJ2-3 TRBV11-2 TRBD1 ASSLLTGGSTDTQY
TRBJ1-1 TRBV7-6 - ASSLGANTEAF
TRBJ2-5 TRBV6-8 - ASSALAGETQY
TRBJ1-2 TRBV20-1 - SAGPVPF
TRBJ2-2 TRBV6-2/TRBV6-3 - ARANTGELF
TRBJ2-1 TRBV2 TRBD1 ASSVPGQGSYNEQF
TRBJ1-5 TRBV28 - ASSLRGLGQPQH
TRBJ2-3 TRBV5-4 - ASSLPTSSDTQY
TRBJ1-1 TRBV20-1 - SASRNTEAF
TRBJ1-1 TRBV28 TRBD1 ASSFHHGTGSWTEAF
TRBJ2-5 TRBV6-5 - ASSYRGLEETQY
TRBJ2-5 TRBV12-3/TRBV12-4 - ASRAERSETQY
TRBJ2-3 TRBV29-1 - SVEDHADSSPTDTQY
TRBJ2-5 TRBV7-2 - ASSLIVGAETQY
TRBJ2-7 TRBV2 TRBD1 AIQGAGSYEQY
TRBJ2-3 TRBV12-3/TRBV12-4 - ASSLTGTRADTQY
TRBJ2-1 TRBV6-4 TRBD2 ASSDFSGGAGEQF
TRBJ1-2 TRBV5-1 TRBD1 ASSLGDRGTLNGYT
TRBJ2-1 TRBV12-3/TRBV12-4 - ASSGKTVLYNEQF
TRBJ2-1 TRBV20-1 - SARGFAYNEQF
TRBJ2-7 TRBV7-6 TRBD1 ASSRRDRTSYEQY
TRBJ2-3 TRBV6-5 TRBD2 ASSYSSGGTDTQY
TRBJ2-1 TRBV27 - ASSSPLGGYNEQF
TRBJ2-5 TRBV28 - ASSLWGAGSGETQY
TRBJ1-5 TRBV12-3/TRBV12-4 - ASSSGHSNQPQH
TRBJ2-7 TRBV28 TRBD2 ASIPSGGPSYEQY
TRBJ2-2 TRBV28 - ASSLWPDVGELF
TRBJ1-6 TRBV27 - ASSLAFLSNSPLH
TRBJ2-5 TRBV7-2 - ASSLPGQETQY
TRBJ2-1 TRBV28 TRBD2 ASSLTATSGDNEQF
TRBJ2-4 TRBV4-1 - ASSQDSPLAKNIQY
TRBJ2-7 TRBV7-9 TRBD2 ASSSGVAGLYEQY
TRBJ2-7 TRBV7-2 - ASSMRDSSYEQY
TRBJ1-5 TRBV6-6 - ASSYGSAPGAQH
TRBJ1-2 TRBV7-9 - ASSLLGSGGGYT
TRBJ1-1 TRBV14 - ASSPDFQGSTEAF
TRBJ1-2 TRBV12-3/TRBV12-4 - ASTNRDFNYGYT
TRBJ1-6 TRBV4-2 - ASSQEVRETANSPLH
TRBJ1-5 TRBV29-1 TRBD1 SVRTGWGNQPQH
TRBJ2-7 TRBV7-2 TRBD1 ASSGTGYEQY
TRBJ2-1 TRBV29-1 - SVEVLSLGPNEQF
TRBJ1-2 TRBV27 - ASSLSPHYGYT
TRBJ2-7 TRBV10-3 TRBD2 AIRGGDSYEQY
TRBJ2-1 TRBV12-3/TRBV12-4 - ASNIRGVGEQF
TRBJ2-7 TRBV7-9 - ASSLLAGSEQY
TRBJ2-2 TRBV11-1 TRBD1 ASSHGQGVLSNTGELF
TRBJ1-1 TRBV7-9 - ASSAWAAGTEAF
TRBJ1-4 TRBV2 - ASIVGAGDEKLF
TRBJ1-5 TRBV20-1 - SARSPSGQLNQPQH
TRBJ2-3 TRBV28 - ASSSLALSSTDTQY
TRBJ1-5 TRBV6-6 - AGTPSNRGNQPQH
TRBJ2-7 TRBV10-3 - AISETTGPGANEQY
TRBJ1-2 TRBV12-3/TRBV12-4 - ASSFLPRSYGYT
TRBJ1-5 TRBV28 - ASSLVGDWNQPQH
TRBJ2-2 TRBV7-2 - ASSPGLYTGELF
TRBJ2-2 TRBV27 - ASSLSPWGGRTGELF
TRBJ2-1 TRBV15 TRBD1 ATHVGRGQVNEQF